These T cell receptor beta chains were read from a single sample in a study of cytomegalovirus exposure and HLA in healthy donors. Only in-frame clones appear in the TCRdb table, and some are missing; sequencing was by immunoSEQ multiplex PCR. Seen in this sample are roughly 60,000 clones; the ten most common clones hold less than 2.5%. The material sequenced was PBMCs. The receptor source for this set is a woman aged 18-29 years in good health and CMV-seronegative. Each CDR3 is given with its conserved first and last residue. D genes are given only for firm matches.

TRBJ2-1	TRBD2	TRBV27	TGTGCCAGCAGTTTATACACGGGACCCGGGACTAGCGGAGACAATGAGCAGTTCTTC	CASSLYTGPGTSGDNEQFF
TRBJ1-6	TRBD1	TRBV6-5	TGTGCCAGCAGTTTAGTCGGGCAGGGGGATTCACCCCTCCACTTT	CASSLVGQGDSPLHF
TRBJ1-1	NA	TRBV5-1	TGCGCCAGCAGCTTGGGCAAGACAGGCTTGAACACTGAAGCTTTCTTT	CASSLGKTGLNTEAFF
TRBJ2-7	NA	TRBV5-1	TGCGCCAGCAGCTTGGTGGGGGCGAGGGAGCAGTACTTC	CASSLVGAREQYF
TRBJ2-7	TRBD1	TRBV6-5	TGTGCCAGCAGTTACTCGAGGACAGGGGGCGCCTACGAGCAGTACTTC	CASSYSRTGGAYEQYF
TRBJ2-1	TRBD2	TRBV5-1	TGCGCCAGCAGTGGCAGCGGGGGAAGGGGCTACAATGAGCAGTTCTTC	CASSGSGGRGYNEQFF
TRBJ2-7	NA	TRBV4-2	TGTGCCAGCAGCCAAGATGGGGGAATTAGCGGACTGGGAGCCTACGAGCAGTACTTC	CASSQDGGISGLGAYEQYF
TRBJ1-5	TRBD1	TRBV4-1	TGCGCCAGCAGCCCCGGACAGGGTGTTACTCCCCCCCAGCATTTT	CASSPGQGVTPPQHF
TRBJ1-2	NA	TRBV29-1	TGCAGCGTCCTATCCGGACACGCCAACTATGGCTACACCTTC	CSVLSGHANYGYTF
TRBJ2-1	NA	TRBV7-2	TGTGCCAGCAGCTTAAAACCGCCCGGCGGAAGCTCCTACAATGAGCAGTTCTTC	CASSLKPPGGSSYNEQFF
TRBJ2-2	NA	TRBV5-1	TGCGCCAGCAGCCCCGAACAGGTGTGGGCCGGGGAGCTGTTTTTT	CASSPEQVWAGELFF
TRBJ1-5	TRBD1	TRBV7-8	TGTGCCAGCAGCGAGACAGGGCATCAGCCCCAGCATTTT	CASSETGHQPQHF
TRBJ1-4	NA	TRBV6-5	TGTGCCAGCAGTTATCAGGGGAATGTGACTGTTTTT	CASSYQGNVTVF
TRBJ1-6	NA	TRBV2	TGTGCCAGCAGTGAAGCCCCCCTCAATTCACCCCTCCACTTT	CASSEAPLNSPLHF
TRBJ1-4	NA	TRBV9	TGTGCCAGCAGCGTAGGGCACCAAAGGGGTAATGAAAAACTGTTTTTT	CASSVGHQRGNEKLFF
TRBJ1-1	NA	TRBV19	TGTGCCAGTAGTACCCAAATGAACACTGAAGCTTTCTTT	CASSTQMNTEAFF
TRBJ1-2	TRBD1	TRBV7-6	TGTGCCAGCAGCACGTACAGGGGGGATGGCTACACCTTC	CASSTYRGDGYTF
TRBJ1-4	NA	TRBV2	TGTGCCAGCTCAAAGCGTGGAGGGAGTGAAAAACTGTTTTTT	CASSKRGGSEKLFF
TRBJ2-2	NA	TRBV10-3	TGTGCCATCAATCTGGGTAGCACCACCGGGGAGCTGTTTTTT	CAINLGSTTGELFF
TRBJ1-3	NA	TRBV6-5	TGTGCCAGCATCGCCGGTGGGAGCTCTGGAAACACCATATATTTT	CASIAGGSSGNTIYF
TRBJ1-5	TRBD1	TRBV9	TGTGCCAGCAGCGTAGGCGACAGGGCCTCTCAGCCCCAGCATTTT	CASSVGDRASQPQHF
TRBJ2-5	NA	TRBV11-1	TGTGCCAGCAGCGCGCATGAGGGAGAGACCCAGTACTTC	CASSAHEGETQYF
TRBJ1-5	TRBD1	TRBV18	TGTGCCAGCTCACCTGGACAGGGGAGACTTACAAATCAGCCCCAGCATTTT	CASSPGQGRLTNQPQHF